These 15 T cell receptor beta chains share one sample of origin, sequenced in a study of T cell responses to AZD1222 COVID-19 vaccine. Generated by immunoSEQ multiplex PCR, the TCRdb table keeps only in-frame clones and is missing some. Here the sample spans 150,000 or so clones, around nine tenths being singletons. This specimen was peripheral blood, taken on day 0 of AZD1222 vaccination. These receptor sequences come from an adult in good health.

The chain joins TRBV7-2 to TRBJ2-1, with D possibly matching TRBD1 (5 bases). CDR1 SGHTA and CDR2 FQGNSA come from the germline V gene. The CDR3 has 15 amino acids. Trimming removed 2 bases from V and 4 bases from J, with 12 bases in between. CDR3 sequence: CASSLFGDSYNEQFF. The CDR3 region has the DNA TGTGCCAGCAGCTTATTCGGTGACAGTTACAATGAGCAGTTCTTC.

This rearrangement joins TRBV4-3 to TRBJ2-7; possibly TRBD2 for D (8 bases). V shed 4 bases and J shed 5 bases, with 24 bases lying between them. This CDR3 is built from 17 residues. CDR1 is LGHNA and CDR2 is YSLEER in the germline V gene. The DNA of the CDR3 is TGCGCCAGCAGCCTAGGGGGCGGGGGCAGCGGGAGAGACGAGCAGTACTTC. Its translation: CASSLGGGGSGRDEQYF.

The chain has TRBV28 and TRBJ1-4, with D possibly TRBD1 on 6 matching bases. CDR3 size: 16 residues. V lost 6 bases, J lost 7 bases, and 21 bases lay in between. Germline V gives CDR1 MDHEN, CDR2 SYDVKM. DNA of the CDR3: TGTGCCAGCAGCCTAGGGGTTGTCACAGGGAGTGAAAAACTGTTTTTT. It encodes CASSLGVVTGSEKLFF.

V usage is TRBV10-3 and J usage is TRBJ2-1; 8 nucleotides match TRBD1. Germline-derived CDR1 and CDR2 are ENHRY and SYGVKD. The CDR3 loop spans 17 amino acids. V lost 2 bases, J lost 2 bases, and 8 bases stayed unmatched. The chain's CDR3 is CAISEATGQGPYNEQFF. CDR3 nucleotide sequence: TGTGCCATCAGTGAGGCGACCGGACAGGGTCCCTACAATGAGCAGTTCTTC.

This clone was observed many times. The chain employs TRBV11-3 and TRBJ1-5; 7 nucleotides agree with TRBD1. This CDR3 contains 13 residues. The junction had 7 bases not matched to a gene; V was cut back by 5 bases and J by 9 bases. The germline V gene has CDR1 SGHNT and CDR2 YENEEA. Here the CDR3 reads CASSQVTGPPQHF. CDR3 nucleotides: TGTGCCAGCAGCCAGGTGACAGGGCCGCCCCAGCATTTT.

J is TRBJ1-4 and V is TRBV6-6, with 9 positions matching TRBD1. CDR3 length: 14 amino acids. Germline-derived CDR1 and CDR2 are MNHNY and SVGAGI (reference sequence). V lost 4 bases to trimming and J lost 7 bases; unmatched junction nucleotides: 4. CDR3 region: CASSSQGAGEKLFF. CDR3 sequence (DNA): TGTGCCAGCAGTTCACAGGGGGCCGGTGAAAAACTGTTTTTT.

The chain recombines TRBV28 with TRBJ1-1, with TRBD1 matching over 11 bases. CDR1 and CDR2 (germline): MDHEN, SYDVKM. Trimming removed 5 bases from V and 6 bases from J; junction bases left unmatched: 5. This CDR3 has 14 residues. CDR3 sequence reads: CASSADRGRPEAFF. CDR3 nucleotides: TGTGCCAGCAGTGCGGACAGGGGGCGACCTGAAGCTTTCTTT.

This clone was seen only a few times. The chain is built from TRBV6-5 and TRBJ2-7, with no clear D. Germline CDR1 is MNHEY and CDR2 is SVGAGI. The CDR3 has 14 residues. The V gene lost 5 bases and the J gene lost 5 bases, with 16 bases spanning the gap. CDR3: CASSRVARRDEQYF. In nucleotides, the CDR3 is TGTGCCAGCAGTCGAGTAGCCCGTCGGGACGAGCAGTACTTC.

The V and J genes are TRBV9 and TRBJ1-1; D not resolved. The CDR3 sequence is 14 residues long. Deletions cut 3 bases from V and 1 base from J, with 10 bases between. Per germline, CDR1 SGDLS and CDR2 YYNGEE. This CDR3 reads CASSGHAGNTEAFF. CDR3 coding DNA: TGTGCCAGCAGCGGGCACGCAGGGAACACTGAAGCTTTCTTT.

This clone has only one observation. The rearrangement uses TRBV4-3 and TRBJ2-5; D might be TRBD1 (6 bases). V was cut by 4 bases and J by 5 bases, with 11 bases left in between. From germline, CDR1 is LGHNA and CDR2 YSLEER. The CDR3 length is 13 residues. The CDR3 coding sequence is TGCGCCAGCAGCCCCACAGGGCGCGAGACCCAGTACTTC. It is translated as CASSPTGRETQYF.

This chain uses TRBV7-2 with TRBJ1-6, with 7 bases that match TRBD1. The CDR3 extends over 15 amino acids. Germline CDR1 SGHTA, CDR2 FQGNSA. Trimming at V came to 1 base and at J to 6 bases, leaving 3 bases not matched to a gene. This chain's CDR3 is CASSLERGPNSPLHF. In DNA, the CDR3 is TGTGCCAGCAGCTTAGAGAGGGGGCCTAATTCACCCCTCCACTTT.

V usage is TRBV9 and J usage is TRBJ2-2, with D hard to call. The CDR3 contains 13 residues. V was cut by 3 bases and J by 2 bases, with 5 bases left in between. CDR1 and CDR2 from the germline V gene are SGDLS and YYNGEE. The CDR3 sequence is CASSATNTGELFF. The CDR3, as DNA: TGTGCCAGCAGCGCGACTAACACCGGGGAGCTGTTTTTT.

DNA of the CDR3: TGTGCCAGTAGTATAGAAGTGGGACAGCCTAATCAGCCCCAGCATTTT. Its protein is CASSIEVGQPNQPQHF. V is TRBV19 and J is TRBJ1-5; TRBD1 aligns across 7 bases. In germline, CDR1 is LNHDA, CDR2 SQIVND (reference sequence). The CDR3 length is 16 residues. V shed 0 bases, J shed 4 bases, and the junction held 6 bases outside the gene matches.

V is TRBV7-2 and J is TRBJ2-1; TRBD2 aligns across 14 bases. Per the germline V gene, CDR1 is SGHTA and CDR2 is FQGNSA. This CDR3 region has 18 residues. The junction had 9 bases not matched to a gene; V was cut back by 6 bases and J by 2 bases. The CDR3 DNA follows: TGTGCCAGCAGTACCGGGACTAGCGGGAGTTCCCCCTACAATGAGCAGTTCTTC. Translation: CASSTGTSGSSPYNEQFF.

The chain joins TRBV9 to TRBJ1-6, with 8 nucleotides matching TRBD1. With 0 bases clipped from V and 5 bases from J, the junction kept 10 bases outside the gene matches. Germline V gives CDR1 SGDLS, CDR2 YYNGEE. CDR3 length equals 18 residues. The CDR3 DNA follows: TGTGCCAGCAGCGTAGACGCCGCAGGGGGCATGCATAATTCACCCCTCCACTTT. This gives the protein CASSVDAAGGMHNSPLHF.